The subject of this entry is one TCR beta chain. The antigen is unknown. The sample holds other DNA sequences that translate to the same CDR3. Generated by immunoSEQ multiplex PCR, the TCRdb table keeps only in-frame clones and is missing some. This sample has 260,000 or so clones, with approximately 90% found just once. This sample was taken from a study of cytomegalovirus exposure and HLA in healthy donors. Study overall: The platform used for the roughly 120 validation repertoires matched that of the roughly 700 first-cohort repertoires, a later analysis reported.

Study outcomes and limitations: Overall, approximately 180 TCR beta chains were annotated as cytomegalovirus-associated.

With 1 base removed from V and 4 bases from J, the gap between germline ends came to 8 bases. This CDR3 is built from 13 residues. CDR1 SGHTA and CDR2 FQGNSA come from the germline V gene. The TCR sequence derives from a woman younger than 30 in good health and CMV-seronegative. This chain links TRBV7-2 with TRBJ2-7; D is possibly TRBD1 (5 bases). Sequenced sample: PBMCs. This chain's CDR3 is CASSLVRGYEQYF. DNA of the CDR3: TGTGCCAGCAGCTTAGTTAGGGGATACGAGCAGTACTTC.